This TCR beta chain was captured in a study of shared clonotypes between healthy human individuals. Each subset's genomic DNA was split evenly across several immunoSEQ plates. Clones were sequenced by immunoSEQ multiplex PCR, and TCRdb holds only the in-frame ones, with some missing. The sample carries 1.6 million or so clones, 97% to 99% recorded once. This clone was counted a single time. This CDR3 region has 14 residues. V shed 4 bases, J shed 7 bases, and the junction held 6 bases outside the gene matches. CDR1 and CDR2 from the germline V gene are SEHNR and FQNEAQ (reference sequence). V is TRBV7-9 and J is TRBJ2-5; 10 bases fit TRBD1. The origin of this receptor is a man under 40 in good health. Sequencing was carried out using naive CD4+ T cells sorted from blood. Subset of the sample: CD45RA+ positively selected. For the CDR3, the DNA is TGTGCCAGCAGCTCTAGACAGGGGGCGACGACCCAGTACTTC. It is translated as CASSSRQGATTQYF.